The rows below give T cell receptor beta chains drawn from one sample of a study of T cells after somatic rescue of genetic block. Profiling relied on immunoSEQ multiplex PCR, and the TCRdb table lists in-frame clones only, not all of them. The sample has 70,000 to 95,000 clones; over 80% are singletons. Specimen: peripheral blood mononuclear cells (PBMCs). The receptors originated from a woman aged 18-29 years. The conserved cysteine and the conserved F or W are not part of the CDR3 here. D genes are given only for firm matches. Size is stated for part of the rows, as once, few or many counts, or as a class when the clone is expanded.

TRBJ2-2,TRBV18,TRBD1,once,ASSLRSGTGSTGELF
TRBJ1-1,TRBV5-4,-,-,ASSFITGLNTEAF
TRBJ1-1,TRBV4-1,-,-,ASSQGETKTTEAF
TRBJ2-2,TRBV10-3,-,-,AIGLAHTGELF
TRBJ1-2,TRBV14,-,-,ASSATGNYGYT
TRBJ1-3,TRBV5-1,-,-,ASSLGGTGNTIY
TRBJ1-4,TRBV11-2,TRBD1,-,ASSQGAGGGEKLF
TRBJ1-2,TRBV2,TRBD1,-,ASRRQGHGYT
TRBJ2-1,TRBV29-1,TRBD2,-,SVEGIAGGRLYNEQF
TRBJ1-2,TRBV6-7,-,-,ASSYKGYSGYT
TRBJ1-3,TRBV27,-,-,ASSTTPGAEGNTIY
TRBJ2-3,TRBV27,-,-,ASSSPGVRDTQY
TRBJ2-1,TRBV29-1,-,-,SVERPARGPPGNEQF
TRBJ1-1,TRBV7-9,TRBD1,-,ASSFDRERETEAF
TRBJ2-2,TRBV7-9,-,-,ASSLPGSGELF
TRBJ1-1,TRBV19,-,-,ASSIGGGRGIVTEAF
TRBJ1-5,TRBV27,TRBD1,few,ASTATGGNQPQH
TRBJ1-1,TRBV6-5,TRBD1,few,ASSYGQGRTEAF
TRBJ1-2,TRBV29-1,-,-,SARVMGGYT
TRBJ2-1,TRBV6-6,-,-,ASSPDLSSYNEQF
TRBJ1-4,TRBV7-2,-,-,ASSLSRANEKLF
TRBJ2-7,TRBV2,-,-,ASSEGWPYEQY
TRBJ2-2,TRBV29-1,TRBD1,-,SAWTGRSGELF
TRBJ2-1,TRBV6-6,TRBD2,-,ASRGGLAGVHNEQF
TRBJ2-7,TRBV5-1,TRBD2,-,ASSPGLAATSSYEQY
TRBJ2-1,TRBV9,-,-,ASSDSLYNEQF
TRBJ2-6,TRBV30,-,-,AWSLPPPHVLT
TRBJ1-1,TRBV9,-,-,ASSVIPGGTGLNTEAF
TRBJ2-2,TRBV28,-,-,ASSQTGGTGELF
TRBJ2-1,TRBV27,TRBD1,-,ASSSPGQGYNEQF
TRBJ2-1,TRBV20-1,TRBD1,-,SAKRGREQF
TRBJ2-5,TRBV5-4,-,-,ASSSASYQETQY
TRBJ2-3,TRBV19,TRBD2,-,ASTTSLTSGRLTDTQY
TRBJ1-2,TRBV2,TRBD1,-,ASPDRVYGYT
TRBJ2-7,TRBV18,TRBD2,-,ASSPKTSGAYEQY
TRBJ2-7,TRBV10-3,-,-,AISPLLGTLAYEQY
TRBJ1-1,TRBV5-6,TRBD1,-,ASSWIQGGVGDTEAF
TRBJ2-5,TRBV5-1,-,-,ASSPFGRGLRQETQY
TRBJ1-2,TRBV28,-,-,ASKIPGLMGGYT
TRBJ2-1,TRBV27,-,-,ASSSRQYNEQF
TRBJ2-5,TRBV5-1,-,-,ASSFGVEETQY
TRBJ2-6,TRBV27,-,-,AAGDVLT
TRBJ2-7,TRBV14,TRBD1,-,ASSLGQVYYEQY
TRBJ2-5,TRBV29-1,-,-,SVRGGETQY
TRBJ2-7,TRBV7-8,-,once,ASSLRGAIYEQY
TRBJ2-3,TRBV2,-,-,ASIGSGTDTQY
TRBJ2-7,TRBV4-2,-,-,ASSHLDSYEQY
TRBJ2-7,TRBV19,-,-,ASRTSWMAPSSYEQY
TRBJ2-3,TRBV2,TRBD2,-,ASSSSGIDTDTQY
TRBJ1-3,TRBV9,-,-,ASSVGGRASGNTIY
TRBJ2-3,TRBV6-6,-,-,ASSYATGNTDTQY
TRBJ2-5,TRBV10-3,TRBD1,once,AISETSGTGDSQETQY
TRBJ2-2,TRBV27,TRBD2,-,ASSGWTSGSRNTGELF
TRBJ1-5,TRBV2,TRBD1,-,ASSQGARQPQH
TRBJ2-5,TRBV5-1,TRBD2,-,ASSTGLAGMRETQY
TRBJ2-7,TRBV7-8,-,-,ASSLGRDLYEQY
TRBJ2-6,TRBV29-1,-,-,SVVSGANVLT
TRBJ2-7,TRBV6-5,-,-,ASRHQTQQY
TRBJ2-1,TRBV11-2,-,once,ASSPFESGAFYNEQF